This T cell receptor beta chain is drawn from a study of blood T cell repertoires in COVID-19. About the study: Samples came from the United States, Italy and Spain, spanning acute and convalescent COVID-19. The analysed material was cDNA or gDNA that came from T cells, B-cell-depleted T cells, or PBMCs.

The CDR3 contains 12 residues. Losses at the gene ends were 4 bases for V and 10 bases for J; bases not matched to a gene: 6. Germline V CDR1 and CDR2: SGHNT, YYREEE (reference sequence). Original processing methods: Amplification of reference gene primers provided the estimated nucleated cell counts. Data came from immunoSEQ multiplex PCR; TCRdb stores just in-frame clones and leaves some out. That table gives V, J and clone size, and the DNA gave D and trimming. Among around 50,000 clones, over 80% were seen once, and the ten largest hold over 4.5%. Specimen: peripheral blood. The sequence derives from a human donor in a cohort sampled during active COVID-19. The V and J genes are TRBV5-4 and TRBJ1-2; TRBD1 matches at 8 bases. The CDR3 sequence is CASSPVQGAYTF. In DNA form, the CDR3 reads TGTGCCAGCAGCCCGGTGCAGGGGGCCTACACCTTC. Variable domain in full (rest from reference TRBV5-4 and TRBJ1-2): ETGVTQSPTHLIKTRGQQVTLRCSSQSGHNTVSWYQQALGQGPQFIFQYYREEENGRGNFPPRFSGLQFPNYSSELNVNALELDDSALYLCASSPVQGAYTFGSGTRLTVV.